The source of this T cell receptor beta chain is a study of neurological immune-mediated disorders. Germline-derived CDR1 and CDR2 are ENHRY and SYGVKD. V was pared by 2 bases and J by 1 base, with 10 bases of the junction left unmatched. The CDR3 has 18 amino acids. Synthesis of cDNA used 5'RACE (with 10-nucleotide random UMIs). Each CDR3 protein gets one entry after TCRdb re-called the 5' RACE reads with MiXCR. Of under 60,000 distinct CDR3 sequences in the sample, less than 6% are singletons; the top ten hold 1.1% to 1.5%. This clonotype was observed at least ten times. The receptor's source is a woman younger than 35 with multiple sclerosis. The gene calls are TRBV10-3 and TRBJ1-2; 10 bases fit TRBD1. Sample: CD4+ T cells from blood. CDR3 bases: TGTGCCATCAGTGAGCCGTCCCCGGGACAGGGGTATAACTATGGCTACACCTTC. It specifies CAISEPSPGQGYNYGYTF.